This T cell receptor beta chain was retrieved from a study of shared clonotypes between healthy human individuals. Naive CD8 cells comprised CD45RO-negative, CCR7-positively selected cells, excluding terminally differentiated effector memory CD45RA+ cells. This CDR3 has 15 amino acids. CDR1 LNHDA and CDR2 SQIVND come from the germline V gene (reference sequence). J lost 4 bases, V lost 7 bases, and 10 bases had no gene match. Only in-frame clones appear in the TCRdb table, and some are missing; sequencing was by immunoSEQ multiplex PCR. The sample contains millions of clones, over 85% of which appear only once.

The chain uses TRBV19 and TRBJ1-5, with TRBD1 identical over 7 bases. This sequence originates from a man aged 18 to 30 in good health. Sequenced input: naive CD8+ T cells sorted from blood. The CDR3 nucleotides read TGTGCCAGTACCGCGACAGGGACTAATAATCAGCCCCAGCATTTT. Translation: CASTATGTNNQPQHF.